A single sample gave rise to the 5 T cell receptor beta chains below, sequenced in a study of identical twins. In TCRdb, the 5' RACE reads were re-called with MiXCR into one record per CDR3 protein. The data contain about 890,000 distinct CDR3 sequences, 9% to 15% of them singletons. The same data also contributed to another study, on yellow fever vaccine responses in identical twins.

Sequencing input: PBMCs. Receptors originate from a woman aged 18-29 years in good health.

The genes are TRBV5-1 and TRBJ2-2; D not certain. The CDR3 contains 16 residues. Trimming took 0 bases from V and 0 from J, leaving 9 bases between them. The germline V gene encodes CDR1 SGHRS and CDR2 YFSETQ. CDR3 nucleotides: TGCGCCAGCAGCTTGGTTCCGGGCCCGAACACCGGGGAGCTGTTTTTT. Translated, it gives CASSLVPGPNTGELFF.

This sequence joins TRBV29-1 and TRBJ2-7; 7 nucleotides agree with TRBD2. With V trimmed by 0 bases and J by 2 bases, 7 bases remained unmatched. The CDR3 is 15 residues long. Germline CDR1 SQVTM, CDR2 ANQGSEA. The CDR3 loop is CSVEDFGGSAYEQYF. In DNA form, the CDR3 reads TGCAGCGTTGAAGATTTCGGCGGGAGTGCCTACGAGCAGTACTTC.

V and J are TRBV3-1 and TRBJ2-3; maybe TRBD1 (6 bases). This CDR3 is built from 17 residues. CDR1 is LGHDT and CDR2 is YNNKEL in the germline V gene (reference sequence). V lost 0 bases and J 1 base, leaving 14 bases between the germline ends. The CDR3 nucleotides read TGTGCCAGCAGCCAAGATTGGGCAGGGGCACGCACAGATACGCAGTATTTT. Its translation: CASSQDWAGARTDTQYF.

This clonotype was seen a few times. V and J are TRBV20-1 and TRBJ2-3; a possible D gene is TRBD1 (6 bases). V was cut by 5 bases and J by 4 bases, with 13 bases left in between. This CDR3 is 13 amino acids long. Per germline, CDR1 DFQATT and CDR2 SNEGSKA (reference sequence). This chain's CDR3 is CSAVAGVADTQYF. CDR3 bases: TGCAGTGCTGTGGCAGGGGTGGCAGATACGCAGTATTTT.

This rearrangement joins TRBV10-3 to TRBJ2-3; D not certain. The CDR3 has 16 residues. The V end was cut by 2 bases, the J end by 0 bases, with 12 bases between. CDR1 ENHRY and CDR2 SYGVKD come from the germline V gene. DNA of the CDR3: TGTGCCATCAGTGAGCCGTTCCAAGGAAGCACAGATACGCAGTATTTT. Translated, it gives CAISEPFQGSTDTQYF.